This TCR beta chain was retrieved from a study of shared clonotypes between healthy human individuals. Genomic DNA of each subset was evenly split across several immunoSEQ plates. The repertoire was sequenced with immunoSEQ multiplex PCR; TCRdb's copy has only in-frame clones and lacks some. The table records approximately 460,000 clones, approximately 80% of them present only once. The V gene end was trimmed by 1 base and the J gene end by 0 bases; junction bases not matched to a gene: 1. The CDR3 extends over 14 amino acids. Germline V gene lookup returns CDR1 GTSNPN and CDR2 SVGIG (reference sequence). Unsorted material relied on tens of millions of PBMCs as the source of genomic DNA.

V and J are TRBV30 and TRBJ2-3, with 7 nucleotides matching TRBD2. This receptor was taken from a woman aged 40 to 50 in good health. Some clones in this sample may be carry-over from other donors' samples. The sequenced sample was PBMCs. The CDR3 reads CAWSELASTDTQYF. CDR3 nucleotides: TGTGCCTGGAGTGAACTAGCGAGCACAGATACGCAGTATTTT.